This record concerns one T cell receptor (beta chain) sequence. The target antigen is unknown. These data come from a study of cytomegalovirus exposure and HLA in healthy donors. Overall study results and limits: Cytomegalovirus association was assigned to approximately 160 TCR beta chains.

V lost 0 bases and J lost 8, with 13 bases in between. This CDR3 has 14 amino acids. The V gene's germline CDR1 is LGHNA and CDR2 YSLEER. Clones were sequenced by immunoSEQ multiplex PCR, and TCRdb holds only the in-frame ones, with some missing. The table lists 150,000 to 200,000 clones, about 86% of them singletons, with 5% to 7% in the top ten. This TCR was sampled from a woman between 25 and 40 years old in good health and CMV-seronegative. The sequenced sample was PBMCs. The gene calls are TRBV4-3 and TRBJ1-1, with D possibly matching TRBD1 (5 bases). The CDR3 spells CASSQDGAAGEAFF. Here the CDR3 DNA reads TGCGCCAGCAGCCAAGATGGGGCCGCAGGGGAAGCTTTCTTT.